Following are 14 T cell receptor beta chains from one sample sequenced in a study of T cell responses to AZD1222 COVID-19 vaccine. Here immunoSEQ multiplex PCR was the method, and the copy in TCRdb shows in-frame clones only, minus some. The sample includes around 120,000 clones, over 85% seen only once; the top ten take roughly 4.5%. The source material was peripheral blood, sampled on day 0 of AZD1222 vaccination. These receptors came from an adult in good health.

The chain joins TRBV5-4 to TRBJ1-2; 7 nucleotides line up with TRBD1. There are 14 residues in the CDR3. The V and J ends lost 4 bases and 8 bases, in that order; junction bases with no gene match: 11. In germline, CDR1 is SGHNT, CDR2 YYREEE (reference sequence). This CDR3 reads CASSIGQDNWGYTF. The CDR3 nucleotides are TGTGCCAGCAGCATTGGACAGGATAACTGGGGCTACACCTTC.

V usage is TRBV5-1 and J usage is TRBJ1-6; 7 positions match TRBD1. Per germline, CDR1 SGHRS and CDR2 YFSETQ. This CDR3 region has 14 residues. J gave up 9 bases and V 4 bases, and 7 bases lay outside the gene matches. CDR3 nucleotides: TGCGCCAGCAGCCAAGACAGGGTGCGTTCACCCCTCCACTTT. Protein product: CASSQDRVRSPLHF.

This chain links TRBV4-1 with TRBJ1-4; TRBD1 might be the D (5 bases). Germline lookup yields CDR1 MGHRA and CDR2 YSYEKL. Trimming shortened V by 0 bases and J by 2 bases, and 10 bases separated the two germline ends. The CDR3 is made up of 16 amino acids. The CDR3 sequence: CASSQDFGATNEKLFF. For the CDR3, the DNA is TGCGCCAGCAGCCAAGATTTCGGGGCCACTAATGAAAAACTGTTTTTT.

The chain has TRBV28 and TRBJ2-7; possible D gene TRBD2, 5 bases. The germline V gene has CDR1 MDHEN and CDR2 SYDVKM. Trimming cost V 3 bases and J 2 bases, with 11 bases left between them. CDR3 length equals 14 residues. The CDR3 DNA follows: TGTGCCAGCAGTTTCGCGGGTCCCCCCTACGAGCAGTACTTC. Protein sequence: CASSFAGPPYEQYF. Drawing the rest from reference TRBV28 and TRBJ2-7, the complete variable domain is DVKVTQSSRYLVKRTGEKVFLECVQDMDHENMFWYRQDPGLGLRLIYFSYDVKMKEKGDIPEGYSVSREKKERFSLILESASTNQTSMYLCASSFAGPPYEQYFGPGTRLTVT.

The chain joins TRBV10-2 to TRBJ1-6; D not resolved. The CDR3 totals 15 residues. Per the germline V gene, CDR1 is WSHSY and CDR2 is SAAADI. Trimming left V 5 bases short and J 7 bases short, with 15 bases between. CDR3 in amino acids: CASSLDDGGNSPLHF. The CDR3 region has the DNA TGCGCCAGCAGTCTCGACGACGGCGGGAATTCACCCCTCCACTTT.

The chain has TRBV28 and TRBJ1-1; unclear D gene. The CDR3 loop spans 12 amino acids. CDR1 MDHEN and CDR2 SYDVKM come from the germline V gene. V was clipped by 2 bases and J by 2 bases, with 3 bases between them. CDR3 region: CASSLPNTEAFF. The CDR3 nucleotides read TGTGCCAGCAGTTTACCTAACACTGAAGCTTTCTTT.

The V call is TRBV18, the J call TRBJ2-2; D might be TRBD1 (6 bases). The CDR3 loop spans 17 amino acids. Germline CDR1 and CDR2: KGHSH and LQKENI. Trimming shortened V by 2 bases and J by 1 base, and 14 bases separated the two germline ends. The CDR3 DNA follows: TGTGCCAGCTCACCATACCCTCCGACAGGGAACACCGGGGAGCTGTTTTTT. It encodes CASSPYPPTGNTGELFF.

The chain is built from TRBV27 and TRBJ1-5, with 10 bases matching TRBD1. CDR1 MNHEY and CDR2 SMNVEV come from the germline V gene (reference sequence). The CDR3 has 15 amino acids. V shed 1 base, J shed 9 bases, and the junction held 6 bases outside the gene matches. The CDR3 region is CASSLYGTGVLPQHF. CDR3 sequence (DNA): TGTGCCAGCAGTTTATATGGGACAGGGGTGTTGCCCCAGCATTTT.

The V gene is TRBV18, the J gene TRBJ1-5, with unresolved D. The CDR3 length is 14 residues. CDR1 is KGHSH, CDR2 LQKENI, per germline. The germline V and J ends were trimmed by 3 bases and 1 base, with 7 bases remaining between them. Written as DNA, the CDR3 is TGTGCCAGCTCACCTGACCTAAGCAATCAGCCCCAGCATTTT. Its protein is CASSPDLSNQPQHF.

This chain connects TRBV5-3 to TRBJ2-7; 7 bases map to TRBD1. TRBV5-3 qualifies as an ORF whose function is uncertain. The CDR3 extends over 15 amino acids. V was clipped by 4 bases and J by 6 bases; unmatched bases: 13. CDR3 region: CARSVRRPTGSEQYF. CDR3 in DNA: TGTGCCAGAAGCGTCCGACGCCCGACAGGGAGCGAGCAGTACTTC.

The V gene is TRBV19, the J gene TRBJ2-1; TRBD2 might be the D (5 bases). Germline values: CDR1 LNHDA, CDR2 SQIVND (reference sequence). The CDR3 spans 17 residues. V lost 1 base and J lost 0, with 13 bases in between. The CDR3 reads CASSIASGSDSYNEQFF. The CDR3 bases are TGTGCCAGTAGTATAGCGTCGGGGTCCGACTCCTACAATGAGCAGTTCTTC.

This clone was seen a single time. The chain is built from TRBV10-1 and TRBJ2-1; D is perhaps TRBD2 (6 bases). V lost 0 bases to trimming and J lost 4 bases, with 10 bases between them. Germline V gives CDR1 WNHNN, CDR2 SYGVQD (reference sequence). The CDR3 covers 15 residues. CDR3 DNA sequence: TGCGCCAGCAGTGAGTCGATCGGGAGTTACAATGAGCAGTTCTTC. Translating gives CASSESIGSYNEQFF.

J is TRBJ2-1 and V is TRBV6-5, with D uncertain. The CDR3 is 13 amino acids. Per germline, CDR1 MNHEY and CDR2 SVGAGI. With 4 bases removed from V and 6 bases from J, the gap between germline ends came to 10 bases. The CDR3 DNA reads as TGTGCCAGCAGTTCGGTCGTCCCCAATGAGCAGTTCTTC. Encoded protein: CASSSVVPNEQFF.

V and J are TRBV27 and TRBJ2-5; 14 positions agree with TRBD2. This CDR3 contains 18 residues. Germline lookup yields CDR1 MNHEY and CDR2 SMNVEV (reference sequence). The trim removed 0 bases at V and 2 bases at J, leaving 5 bases unmatched. CDR3 in amino acids: CASSLSGLAGVLQETQYF. The CDR3 DNA is TGTGCCAGCAGTTTATCGGGACTAGCGGGGGTGCTTCAAGAGACCCAGTACTTC.